This TCR beta chain was recorded in a study of T cell responses to AZD1222 COVID-19 vaccine. About the research overall: Second-dose groups at about 4 or about 12 weeks were pooled. General observations from the study: Spike-specific TCR breadth and depth grew following two AZD1222 doses. The donor cohort was predominantly white British with a female majority, and clonal diversity may have been underestimated.

Assay used: immunoSEQ multiplex PCR; TCRdb lists only in-frame clones, some missing. This table holds around 100,000 clones, approximately 93% found once. As concerns this clone: Antigen: not known.

Trimming removed 10 bases from V and 4 bases from J; junction bases left unmatched: 15. There are 15 residues in the CDR3. CDR1 and CDR2 (germline): MNHEY, SVGAGI. The chain uses TRBV6-5 and TRBJ1-2, with TRBD1 matching over 7 bases. The sequence was obtained from an adult in good health. Here the sequenced sample was peripheral blood, taken on day 0 of AZD1222 vaccination. The CDR3 here is CATITSTGPLYGYTF. The CDR3 DNA is TGTGCCACCATCACTTCGACAGGGCCTCTCTATGGCTACACCTTC.